The subject of this entry is one TCR beta chain. This table comes from immunoSEQ multiplex PCR, and its TCRdb copy is limited to in-frame clones, with some not included. The top ten hold under 25% of the sample, which has 9,500 or so clones, 78% seen once. Germline lookup yields CDR1 KGHSH and CDR2 LQKENI. The CDR3 runs to 15 residues. V lost 4 bases, J lost 4 bases, and 13 bases lay in between. The data belong to a study of CD4+ T cells in melanoma. The sequenced material came from cells from a culture (not recorded whether cultured in vitro). The source is a human donor with melanoma. The genes are TRBV18 and TRBJ1-4; weak D call: TRBD1 (6 bases). CDR3 sequence: CASSLFDRHNEKLFF. The CDR3 nucleotides are TGTGCCAGCTCACTCTTCGACAGGCATAATGAAAAACTGTTTTTT.